The 4 T cell receptor beta chains in this list originate from one sample, sequenced in a study of human T cells and chemical hapten exposure. TCRdb fed the RACE reads into MiXCR, producing one record per CDR3 protein. The sample lists 95,000 to 150,000 distinct CDR3 sequences, about 13% occurring once. The time point: patch test 1, 2 weeks after DPC sensitization. Treatment of the sample: therapeutic diphenylcyclopropenone sensitization with weekly scalp DPC. The source material was whole blood, sampled in connection with sensitization to the hapten diphenylcyclopropenone (DPC). The receptors come from a man in his late teens or twenties with alopecia areata. Some clones in this sample may be carry-over from other donors' samples.

The chain joins TRBV10-1 to TRBJ2-5; D not certain. V shed 4 bases and J shed 3 bases, with 15 bases lying between them. The germline V gene encodes CDR1 WNHNN and CDR2 SYGVQD (reference sequence). This CDR3 spans 15 amino acids. The CDR3 loop is CASSVTSRGEETQYF. CDR3 nucleotide sequence: TGCGCCAGCAGTGTGACCTCCCGAGGTGAAGAGACCCAGTACTTC.

This clonotype was observed many times. The chain combines TRBV6-2 or TRBV6-3 with TRBJ2-7; TRBD2 agrees at 13 bases. V shed 5 bases and J 0 bases; nucleotides not matched to a gene: 10. The CDR3 runs 18 residues. Per the germline V gene, CDR1 is MNHEY and CDR2 is SVGEGT. CDR3 DNA: TGTGCCAGCAGTCAGGACCGACTAGCGGGGGGCCGCTCCTACGAGCAGTACGTC. This translates into CASSQDRLAGGRSYEQYV.

The V call is TRBV11-2, the J call TRBJ2-5; 8 nucleotides match TRBD1. The CDR3 loop spans 16 amino acids. Germline V gene sequence: CDR1 SGHAT, CDR2 FQNNGV. After removal of 4 bases from V and 5 bases from J, the junction contained 12 bases not matched to a gene. The CDR3 sequence is CASSSPFGQGSETQYF. CDR3 in DNA: TGTGCCAGCAGCTCCCCCTTCGGACAGGGATCGGAGACCCAGTACTTC.

This clonotype was detected only a few times. The chain links TRBV6-6 to TRBJ1-1; 9 bases agree with TRBD1. V lost 6 bases, J lost 9 bases, and 20 bases stayed unmatched. The CDR3 is 17 amino acids. The germline gives CDR1 MNHNY, CDR2 SVGAGI (reference sequence). The CDR3 DNA reads TGTGCCAGCAGGGATACAGGGGGCAGGTTAATCCTTCGGAAAGCTTTCTTT. Translated: CASRDTGGRLILRKAFF.